What follows is one T cell receptor beta chain and its context. Antigen: not known. The table came from immunoSEQ multiplex PCR; TCRdb's copy has only in-frame clones and leaves some out. Here the sample spans about 84,000 clones, roughly 90% being singletons. The sample originates from a study of PD-1 blockade in classical Hodgkin lymphoma. General study results and limits: Compared with healthy donors, newly diagnosed patients reportedly showed lower baseline TCR diversity.

Each of the patients experienced relapse following autologous stem cell transplantation, and their brentuximab vedotin exposure differed. CDR3 length: 14 amino acids. Trimming took off 7 bases at V and 0 bases at J, with 12 bases between the two ends. Germline CDR1 SGHAT, CDR2 FQNNGV. The source of this sequence is a human donor with classical Hodgkin lymphoma. The chain joins TRBV11-2 to TRBJ1-1; perhaps TRBD1 as D (6 bases). Sequenced material: peripheral blood mononuclear cells (PBMCs), taken at baseline. The CDR3 protein is CASTVGGLNTEAFF. CDR3 bases: TGTGCCAGCACCGTTGGGGGGCTGAACACTGAAGCTTTCTTT.